A selection of T cell receptor beta chains follows, all from one sample in a study of blood T cell repertoires in COVID-19. Some clones are missing from TCRdb's copy, which holds only in-frame ones; the method was immunoSEQ multiplex PCR. The sample yields 150,000 to 200,000 clones, about 81% seen once. Sequenced material: peripheral blood. The source is a man in his sixties with active or convalescent COVID-19. Each CDR3 is given with its conserved first and last residue. Fields, in order: J gene, clone size, D gene, V gene, CDR3 protein, CDR3 DNA. D genes are given only for firm matches. For some rows the clone size is stated as once, few or many, or as a class when expanded; others skip it.

>TRBJ2-3|-|-|TRBV9
CASSVGRSPDTQYF
TGTGCCAGCAGCGTAGGCCGGAGCCCAGATACGCAGTATTTT
>TRBJ1-2|few|-|TRBV10-3
CAISESSGPYGYTF
TGTGCCATCAGTGAGTCGTCAGGTCCTTATGGCTACACCTTC
>TRBJ1-4|-|-|TRBV2
CASRDNGQTNEKLFF
TGTGCCAGCAGGGATAATGGGCAGACTAATGAAAAACTGTTTTTT
>TRBJ1-1|-|-|TRBV7-9
CASSLTRRSNTEAFF
TGTGCCAGCAGCTTAACCAGGCGTTCGAACACTGAAGCTTTCTTT
>TRBJ1-1|-|-|TRBV10-2
CASSSGLGNTEAFF
TGCGCCAGCAGTTCCGGGTTGGGGAACACTGAAGCTTTCTTT
>TRBJ2-3|once|TRBD2|TRBV19
CASSIAAGGTDTQYF
TGTGCCAGTAGTATAGCCGCGGGAGGCACAGATACGCAGTATTTT
>TRBJ2-7|-|-|TRBV4-1
CASSQDDTENYEQYF
TGCGCCAGCAGCCAAGATGACACAGAAAACTACGAGCAGTACTTC
>TRBJ2-3|-|-|TRBV7-9
CASSQAPSSTDTQYF
TGTGCCAGCAGCCAGGCACCATCGAGCACAGATACGCAGTATTTT
>TRBJ1-2|-|TRBD1|TRBV9
CASSVDRGFGYTF
TGTGCCAGCAGCGTAGACAGGGGGTTTGGCTACACCTTC
>TRBJ2-7|once|-|TRBV6-5
CASSYSSGGSSYEQYF
TGTGCCAGCAGTTACTCTTCAGGGGGGAGCTCCTACGAGCAGTACTTC
>TRBJ2-1|once|-|TRBV3-1/TRBV3-2
CASSHQTKSHNEQFF
TGTGCCAGCAGCCACCAAACAAAATCCCACAATGAGCAGTTCTTC
>TRBJ2-7|-|-|TRBV5-4
CASSLAKEGPVREQYF
TGTGCCAGCAGCTTGGCCAAGGAAGGCCCCGTGAGGGAGCAGTACTTC
>TRBJ2-7|-|TRBD1|TRBV27
CASSPSTGGYEQYF
TGTGCCAGCAGTCCCTCGACAGGGGGCTACGAGCAGTACTTC
>TRBJ1-4|-|-|TRBV7-9
CASSLDGTSTEKLFF
TGTGCCAGCAGCTTAGACGGGACATCCACTGAAAAACTGTTTTTT
>TRBJ2-1|few|-|TRBV15
CATSIWSRGYRPNEQFF
TGTGCCACCAGCATCTGGTCGCGGGGCTATCGTCCCAATGAGCAGTTCTTC
>TRBJ2-7|few|-|TRBV21-1
CASSKRTGTYEQYF
TGTGCCAGCAGCAAACGGACAGGAACCTACGAGCAGTACTTC
>TRBJ2-4|-|TRBD1|TRBV5-8
CASSPGTGVKNIQYF
TGTGCCAGCAGCCCGGGGACAGGAGTCAAAAACATTCAGTACTTC
>TRBJ1-1|-|-|TRBV2
CASKQELAAEAFF
TGTGCCAGCAAACAGGAGTTGGCCGCTGAAGCTTTCTTT
>TRBJ2-7|-|TRBD2|TRBV5-1
CASSEAGGPYEQYF
TGCGCCAGCAGCGAAGCGGGAGGGCCCTACGAGCAGTACTTC
>TRBJ1-1|-|TRBD1|TRBV5-1
CASSWPRGRKNTEAFF
TGCGCCAGCAGCTGGCCTAGGGGGCGGAAGAACACTGAAGCTTTCTTT
>TRBJ2-1|-|TRBD2|TRBV7-3
CASSLTGGGTNEQFF
TGTGCCAGCAGCTTAACTGGGGGGGGAACAAATGAGCAGTTCTTC
>TRBJ2-1|-|-|TRBV18
CASSKTGSSYNEQFF
TGTGCCAGCTCAAAGACAGGAAGCTCCTACAATGAGCAGTTCTTC
>TRBJ2-1|-|TRBD2|TRBV27
CASSLTSGRSNEQFF
TGTGCCAGCAGTTTGACTAGCGGGAGAAGTAATGAGCAGTTCTTC
>TRBJ1-1|-|-|TRBV15
CATSRGDITEAFF
TGTGCCACCAGCAGAGGGGACATCACTGAAGCTTTCTTT
>TRBJ2-3|-|-|TRBV6-5
CASRPPGDTQYF
TGTGCCAGCAGGCCCCCCGGAGATACGCAGTATTTT
>TRBJ1-2|-|-|TRBV19
CASSIADRPHGYTF
TGTGCCAGTAGTATAGCCGACAGGCCCCATGGCTACACCTTC
>TRBJ2-3|-|TRBD2|TRBV4-1
CASSQDRLGGADTQYF
TGCGCCAGCAGCCAGGACCGGCTGGGGGGGGCAGATACGCAGTATTTT
>TRBJ1-2|-|TRBD1|TRBV19
CASRPGQGYSGYTF
TGTGCCAGTAGGCCGGGACAGGGGTATTCTGGCTACACCTTC
>TRBJ1-3|-|TRBD1|TRBV5-6
CASSLVQGASWDTIYF
TGTGCCAGCAGCTTGGTCCAGGGGGCCTCGTGGGACACCATATATTTT
>TRBJ2-5|-|TRBD2|TRBV11-1
CASSSGLAGETQYF
TGTGCCAGCAGCTCTGGACTAGCGGGCGAGACCCAGTACTTC
>TRBJ2-2|once|-|TRBV13
CASSFQRSTGELFF
TGTGCCAGCAGCTTCCAACGTAGCACCGGGGAGCTGTTTTTT
>TRBJ1-2|few|-|TRBV6-5
CASTIRGGGAYGYTF
TGTGCCAGCACCATAAGGGGAGGGGGGGCCTATGGCTACACCTTC
>TRBJ2-1|once|-|TRBV5-1
CASSESSANEQFF
TGCGCCAGCAGCGAATCTAGCGCCAATGAGCAGTTCTTC
>TRBJ2-3|-|TRBD2|TRBV27
CASSLGTSGTTDTQYF
TGTGCCAGCAGTTTAGGGACTAGCGGGACCACAGATACGCAGTATTTT
>TRBJ2-7|-|-|TRBV23-1
CASSQSGHSVTRSYEQYF
TGCGCCAGCAGTCAATCCGGACACAGCGTTACCCGCTCCTACGAGCAGTACTTC
>TRBJ2-1|-|TRBD2|TRBV7-2
CASNPRGNHNEQFF
TGTGCCAGCAACCCGCGGGGGAACCACAATGAGCAGTTCTTC
>TRBJ2-1|-|TRBD1|TRBV13
CASHNSRRDRGLEQFF
TGTGCCAGCCATAATAGTCGCCGGGACAGGGGGCTGGAGCAGTTCTTC
>TRBJ1-2|-|-|TRBV7-2
CASSGTQGLDGYTF
TGTGCCAGCAGCGGGACTCAGGGACTCGATGGCTACACCTTC
>TRBJ2-7|-|TRBD1|TRBV19
CASSPTGRPYEQYF
TGTGCCAGTAGCCCGACAGGGCGTCCCTACGAGCAGTACTTC
>TRBJ2-2|-|TRBD2|TRBV5-1
CASSGGLASTGELFF
TGCGCCAGCAGCGGAGGACTAGCGAGCACCGGGGAGCTGTTTTTT
>TRBJ1-4|-|TRBD1|TRBV7-9
CASSPRQGATNEKLFF
TGTGCCAGCAGCCCTAGACAGGGGGCAACTAATGAAAAACTGTTTTTT
>TRBJ2-3|-|TRBD2|TRBV5-1
CASSLVLGGGDTQYF
TGCGCCAGCAGCTTGGTCCTAGGCGGGGGAGATACGCAGTATTTT
>TRBJ1-1|-|-|TRBV7-8
CASSWRKEGEAFF
TGTGCCAGCAGCTGGAGGAAGGAGGGTGAAGCTTTCTTT
>TRBJ2-5|few|-|TRBV4-1
CASSQGPEETQYF
TGCGCCAGCAGCCAAGGTCCAGAAGAGACCCAGTACTTC
>TRBJ2-6|-|-|TRBV18
CASSPSHSGANVLTF
TGTGCCAGCTCACCGAGCCATTCTGGGGCCAACGTCCTGACTTTC
>TRBJ1-2|-|TRBD1|TRBV7-9
CASSQGTGTYGYTF
TGTGCCAGCAGCCAAGGGACAGGGACGTATGGCTACACCTTC
>TRBJ2-2|-|TRBD1|TRBV27
CASRNRDRGTGELFF
TGTGCCAGCAGAAACCGGGACAGGGGTACCGGGGAGCTGTTTTTT
>TRBJ1-4|-|-|TRBV19
CASSIPGASTNEKLFF
TGTGCCAGTAGTATCCCAGGGGCTTCAACTAATGAAAAACTGTTTTTT
>TRBJ1-2|-|-|TRBV28
CASSPGLRYGYTF
TGTGCCAGCAGTCCGGGACTTCGCTATGGCTACACCTTC
>TRBJ1-4|once|-|TRBV6-6
CASSTRPGPNEKLFF
TGTGCCAGCAGTACACGCCCAGGGCCTAATGAAAAACTGTTTTTT
>TRBJ2-1|-|-|TRBV4-2
CASSHSDNEQFF
TGTGCCAGCAGCCATAGCGACAATGAGCAGTTCTTC
>TRBJ1-2|few|-|TRBV10-3
CAISEGGNYGYTF
TGTGCCATCAGTGAGGGGGGGAACTATGGCTACACCTTC
>TRBJ2-7|-|-|TRBV14
CASSQDYSRGYEQYF
TGTGCCAGCAGCCAAGATTACTCCAGGGGATACGAGCAGTACTTC
>TRBJ2-1|-|-|TRBV28
CASSWRVMDEQFF
TGTGCCAGCAGTTGGCGGGTTATGGATGAGCAGTTCTTC
>TRBJ2-5|-|TRBD1|TRBV7-9
CASSQGQGGEETQYF
TGTGCCAGCAGCCAGGGACAGGGAGGTGAAGAGACCCAGTACTTC
>TRBJ2-7|-|-|TRBV6-5
CASSYQGRGFYEQYF
TGTGCCAGCAGTTACCAGGGGCGAGGCTTCTACGAGCAGTACTTC